These 9 T cell receptor beta chains share one sample of origin, sequenced in a study of beta chain features in type 1 diabetes. Of the isolated RNA, all was reverse transcribed, and so the sequenced material was expressed TCRB transcripts. The repertoire was sequenced with immunoSEQ multiplex PCR; TCRdb's copy has only in-frame clones and lacks some. The repertoire includes hundreds of thousands of clones, approximately 9.9% of them detected once, and 0.95% to 1.1% sits in the top ten. The antigens these receptors bind are not known. Regarding the study as a whole: Moderately but significantly shorter TCRB CDR3s were found in Type 1 diabetes patients in all four CD4+ subsets.

Sequences were obtained from central memory CD4+ T cells from blood. The receptors originated from a man aged 25 to 45 with type 1 diabetes.

The genes are TRBV2 and TRBJ2-3; 11 positions match TRBD2. The CDR3 is made up of 15 amino acids. V lost 6 bases, J lost 2 bases, and 4 bases stayed unmatched. The germline V gene has CDR1 SNHLY and CDR2 FYNNEI. As DNA, the CDR3 is TGTGCCAGCAGGAGACTAGCGGGGCACACAGATACGCAGTATTTT. Protein product: CASRRLAGHTDTQYF.

The CDR3 loop is CASSLAWTAPEAFF. As DNA, the CDR3 is TGTGCCAGCAGCTTAGCGTGGACAGCCCCTGAAGCTTTCTTT. V gene TRBV7-2 combines with J gene TRBJ1-1, with D possibly TRBD1 on 6 matching bases. Germline V CDR1 and CDR2: SGHTA, FQGNSA. This CDR3 has 14 amino acids. The V end was cut by 0 bases, the J end by 6 bases, with 11 bases between.

This chain connects TRBV21-1 to TRBJ2-5; whether TRBD1, the table's D call, matches the DNA was not checked. TRBV21-1 is tagged as a pseudogene. There are 16 residues in the CDR3. CDR3 coding DNA: TGTGCCAGCAGCAAACCGGGACAGGGGGCTCCTGAGACCCAGTACTTC. Translated, it gives CASSKPGQGAPETQYF.

J is TRBJ1-2 and V is TRBV7-2; D is perhaps TRBD1 (6 bases). Germline CDR1 and CDR2: SGHTA and FQGNSA. Trimming took off 1 base at V and 8 bases at J, with 23 bases between the two ends. The CDR3 contains 17 residues. The CDR3 protein is CASSLDPRGGLKGGYTF. In DNA form, the CDR3 reads TGTGCCAGCAGCTTAGACCCAAGAGGGGGTTTGAAGGGAGGCTACACCTTC.

Notes on this clone: A junction boundary mismatches the germline segment, possibly from a read error. The chain is built from TRBV7-7 and TRBJ2-2, with 9 bases aligning to TRBD1. The CDR3 consists of 15 residues. The V gene's germline CDR1 is SSHAT and CDR2 FNYEAQ (reference sequence). CDR3 bases: TGTGCTAGCAGCCCGGGACAGGGTCAACACGGGGAGCTGTTTTTT. Translation: CASSPGQGQHGELFF.

The V gene is TRBV29-1, the J gene TRBJ2-2; TRBD1 aligns across 9 bases. CDR3 length: 15 amino acids. J gave up 4 bases and V 7 bases, and 10 bases lay outside the gene matches. CDR1 and CDR2 from the germline V gene are SQVTM and ANQGSEA. The CDR3: CSATPGQGFTGELFF. The DNA for the CDR3 is TGCAGCGCCACCCCGGGACAGGGCTTCACCGGGGAGCTGTTTTTT.

The DNA of the CDR3 is TGCGCCAGCAGCTTTAGCAACGAAAACACCGGGGAGCTGTTTTTT. Protein sequence: CASSFSNENTGELFF. The chain combines TRBV5-1 with TRBJ2-2; D is unresolved. The V and J ends lost 2 bases and 2 bases respectively, with 10 bases between them. Germline-derived CDR1 and CDR2 are SGHRS and YFSETQ. The CDR3 spans 15 residues.

This chain uses TRBV5-1 with TRBJ1-2; 9 bases are a match to TRBD1. V lost 5 bases, J lost 2 bases, and 7 bases stayed unmatched. The CDR3 covers 15 residues. Germline-derived CDR1 and CDR2 are SGHRS and YFSETQ. CDR3 residues: CASSPGTGQNYGYTF. The CDR3 nucleotides are TGCGCCAGCAGTCCCGGGACAGGGCAGAACTATGGCTACACCTTC.

This clone turned up a few times. The chain couples TRBV5-6 to TRBJ2-5; weak D call: TRBD2 (6 bases). Trimming took off 3 bases at V and 4 bases at J, with 13 bases between the two ends. The CDR3 sequence is 14 residues long. Germline CDR1 SGHDT, CDR2 YYEEEE. In nucleotides, the CDR3 is TGTGCCAGCAGCTCCCGGGGGAACGCAGAGACCCAGTACTTC. Translating it yields CASSSRGNAETQYF. Combining the CDR3 with reference TRBV5-6 and TRBJ2-5 gives the whole variable domain DAGVTQSPTHLIKTRGQQVTLRCSPKSGHDTVSWYQQALGQGPQFIFQYYEEEERQRGNFPDRFSGHQFPNYSSELNVNALLLGDSALYLCASSSRGNAETQYFGPGTRLLVL.